Below are 23 T cell receptor beta chains sequenced from a single sample in a study of cytomegalovirus exposure and HLA in healthy donors (dated by TCRdb to 2016 to 2017). Library creation used the immunoSEQ multiplex PCR assay. For the multiplex PCR, a mixture combining 60 forward primers for TCR Vbeta segments and 13 reverse primers for TCR Jbeta segments was used. What TCRdb holds here is the immuneACCESS table cut down to in-frame rearrangements. Part of the clones is not present; checked against another copy, under half of the missing clones reflect an unresolved V gene, and the others are unexplained. The sample table lists 100,000 to 150,000 clones, around 75% of them with a count of one. Approximately 9.6% of the sample is taken by the ten largest. The sequenced sample was PBMCs. The source of these receptors is a woman in her 50s in good health and CMV-seropositive.

The genes are TRBV7-8 and TRBJ1-6; no firm D call. This CDR3 has 13 residues. Germline loops: CDR1 SGHVS, CDR2 FQNEAQ. The ends were cut back, 1 base at V and 11 bases at J, with 9 bases in the middle. In DNA, the CDR3 is TGTGCCAGCAGCTTAGGCCGGGAGGCACCCCTCCACTTT. The encoded protein is CASSLGREAPLHF.

For the CDR3, the DNA is TGTGCCAGCTCACTAAGGTTGTCAGCGGACAACACCGGGGAGCTGTTTTTT. Residues: CASSLRLSADNTGELFF. This chain uses TRBV18 with TRBJ2-2; possible D gene TRBD2, 5 bases. The CDR3 covers 17 residues. Trimming shortened V by 4 bases and J by 2 bases, and 17 bases separated the two germline ends. Germline V gene data show CDR1 as KGHSH and CDR2 as LQKENI.

This clone showed up just a few times. This chain links TRBV11-3 with TRBJ1-3, with D unresolved. The CDR3 is 14 residues long. V was clipped by 5 bases and J by 2 bases, with 10 bases between them. Germline V CDR1 and CDR2: SGHNT, YENEEA. CDR3 in amino acids: CASSQLTPGNTIYF. CDR3 bases: TGTGCCAGCAGCCAACTCACCCCTGGAAACACCATATATTTT.

The chain uses TRBV2 and TRBJ1-6; no firm D call. The germline V gene encodes CDR1 SNHLY and CDR2 FYNNEI. With 6 bases removed from V and 8 bases from J, the gap between germline ends came to 14 bases. This CDR3 is built from 14 residues. In DNA, the CDR3 is TGTGCCAGCAGCCGCATACTGGGCGATTCACCCCTCCACTTT. Amino acid sequence: CASSRILGDSPLHF.

The V gene is TRBV5-1, the J gene TRBJ1-1; perhaps TRBD1 as D (5 bases). This CDR3 region has 15 residues. V lost 0 bases and J lost 4, with 13 bases in between. Germline V lookup: CDR1 SGHRS, CDR2 YFSETQ. Written as DNA, the CDR3 is TGCGCCAGCAGCTTGGCCGGGAGAGGGGCCACTGAAGCTTTCTTT. Translated, it gives CASSLAGRGATEAFF.

This clone was detected a few times. This chain uses TRBV5-6 with TRBJ2-2, with 9 bases fitting TRBD1. The CDR3 has 14 residues. Germline V gene data show CDR1 as SGHDT and CDR2 as YYEEEE. V was clipped by 4 bases and J by 7 bases; unmatched bases: 5. The CDR3 loop is CASSPGTGNGELFF. CDR3 sequence (DNA): TGTGCCAGCAGCCCAGGGACAGGGAACGGGGAGCTGTTTTTT.

This chain connects TRBV10-3 to TRBJ2-3; 9 bases are a match to TRBD2. With V trimmed by 8 bases and J by 6 bases, 12 bases remained unmatched. Germline CDR1 reads ENHRY; CDR2 reads SYGVKD. The CDR3 loop spans 15 amino acids. Here the CDR3 reads CAISRLAGTYDTQYF. In DNA, the CDR3 is TGTGCCATCTCCAGGCTAGCGGGGACCTACGATACGCAGTATTTT.

The rearrangement links TRBV30 to TRBJ1-1, with a weak D call TRBD1 (5 bases). This CDR3 comprises 13 residues. V was pared by 5 bases and J by 1 base, with 11 bases between. Germline CDR1 GTSNPN, CDR2 SVGIG (reference sequence). The DNA of the CDR3 is TGTGCCTGGGGCCCGGGGGGGAACACTGAAGCTTTCTTT. Amino acid sequence: CAWGPGGNTEAFF. Filled out from reference TRBV30 and TRBJ1-1, the complete variable domain reads SQTIHQWPATLVQPVGSPLSLECTVEGTSNPNLYWYRQAAGRGLQLLFYSVGIGQISSEVPQNLSASRPQDRQFILSSKKLLLSDSGFYLCAWGPGGNTEAFFGQGTRLTVV.

The chain uses TRBV19 and TRBJ2-1; D perhaps matches TRBD2 (7 bases). The CDR3 loop spans 15 amino acids. The germline V and J ends were trimmed by 5 bases and 2 bases, with 13 bases remaining between them. The germline V gene encodes CDR1 LNHDA and CDR2 SQIVND (reference sequence). CDR3 DNA sequence: TGTGCCAGTAGTGGGGGGGCCCGGGCCTACAATGAGCAGTTCTTC. This translates into CASSGGARAYNEQFF.

This clone was observed once. Here the CDR3 reads CSVLDRGGELFF. CDR3 in DNA: TGCAGCGTCCTCGACAGGGGCGGGGAGCTGTTTTTT. This chain uses TRBV29-1 with TRBJ2-2; 8 nucleotides align to TRBD1. V shed 6 bases, J shed 7 bases, and the junction held 4 bases outside the gene matches. This CDR3 has 12 residues. The germline V gene encodes CDR1 SQVTM and CDR2 ANQGSEA.

This clone was observed a single time. This chain connects TRBV5-1 to TRBJ2-1; 11 bases are a match to TRBD2. CDR3 length: 14 amino acids. V gave up 2 bases and J gave up 7 bases; unmatched junction bases: 2. Germline V CDR1 and CDR2: SGHRS, YFSETQ. The CDR3 sequence is CASSLLAGGNEQFF. DNA for the CDR3: TGCGCCAGCAGCTTATTAGCGGGAGGGAATGAGCAGTTCTTC.

The CDR3: CASSRQGNEQFF. DNA of the CDR3: TGTGCCAGCAGCAGACAGGGGAATGAGCAGTTCTTC. The chain has TRBV5-4 and TRBJ2-1; 8 bases agree with TRBD1. Germline-derived CDR1 and CDR2 are SGHNT and YYREEE (reference sequence). The CDR3 loop spans 12 amino acids. Trimming at V came to 4 bases and at J to 7 bases, leaving 1 base not matched to a gene.

V gene TRBV25-1 combines with J gene TRBJ1-6; no definite D call. Trimming took 8 bases from V and 6 from J, leaving 8 bases between them. The CDR3 length is 12 residues. CDR1 MGHDK and CDR2 SYGVNS come from the germline V gene. As DNA, the CDR3 is TGTGCCAGCGGTCGGGGTAATTCACCCCTCCACTTT. Residues: CASGRGNSPLHF.

The CDR3 nucleotides read TGTGCCAGCAGTGAATATCGAGACAGCAAAAACATTCAGTACTTC. Residues: CASSEYRDSKNIQYF. The chain has TRBV25-1 and TRBJ2-4, with D possibly being TRBD1 (5 bases). The CDR3 totals 15 residues. Trimming cost V 0 bases and J 3 bases, with 9 bases left between them. The germline V gene encodes CDR1 MGHDK and CDR2 SYGVNS.

V is TRBV6-5 and J is TRBJ1-2; no clear D. From germline, CDR1 is MNHEY and CDR2 SVGAGI. This CDR3 contains 14 residues. Trimming removed 0 bases from V and 0 bases from J, with 5 bases in between. Here the CDR3 reads CASSYSATNYGYTF. CDR3 sequence (DNA): TGTGCCAGCAGTTACTCGGCCACTAACTATGGCTACACCTTC.

The table lists this clone with a count of one. The chain combines TRBV18 with TRBJ2-7; 10 nucleotides agree with TRBD2. CDR1 and CDR2 from the germline V gene are KGHSH and LQKENI. V gave up 3 bases and J gave up 3 bases; unmatched junction bases: 5. The CDR3 consists of 15 residues. The CDR3 bases are TGTGCCAGCTCACCGAGGGGACTAGCGATCTACGAGCAGTACTTC. This codes for CASSPRGLAIYEQYF.

J is TRBJ2-7 and V is TRBV11-3, with unresolved D. CDR3 length equals 14 residues. From germline, CDR1 is SGHNT and CDR2 YENEEA. V was cut by 5 bases and J by 2 bases, with 13 bases left in between. The CDR3 protein is CASSRPQAPYEQYF. DNA of the CDR3: TGTGCCAGCAGCCGCCCCCAGGCTCCCTACGAGCAGTACTTC.

The chain carries TRBV5-1 and TRBJ2-5; possibly TRBD1 for D (6 bases). The CDR3 runs 15 residues. V was clipped by 4 bases and J by 4 bases, with 17 bases between them. From germline, CDR1 is SGHRS and CDR2 YFSETQ. CDR3 residues: CASSPYPQGVETQYF. The CDR3 region has the DNA TGCGCCAGCAGCCCATATCCACAGGGCGTAGAGACCCAGTACTTC.

The chain employs TRBV2 and TRBJ1-2; D remains unclear. Germline V gives CDR1 SNHLY, CDR2 FYNNEI. V dropped 4 bases and J dropped 12 bases, with 15 bases sitting between them. This CDR3 has 12 amino acids. CDR3 DNA sequence: TGTGCCAGCAGTGTATTCGACCGCGGGGACACCTTC. This encodes CASSVFDRGDTF.

The chain employs TRBV4-3 and TRBJ1-1; the D is unclear. Germline V CDR1 and CDR2: LGHNA, YSLEER. V lost 0 bases, J lost 11 bases, and 16 bases lay in between. This CDR3 is built from 14 residues. CDR3 bases: TGCGCCAGCAGCCAAGATGTTCGAGGGCTTGGCGCTTTCTTT. Its protein product is CASSQDVRGLGAFF.

The rearrangement links TRBV4-2 to TRBJ2-1; 9 nucleotides agree with TRBD2. Trimming at V came to 3 bases and at J to 5 bases, leaving 14 bases not matched to a gene. The germline CDR1 and CDR2 sequences are LGHNA and YNFKEQ. The CDR3 extends over 18 amino acids. CDR3 region: CASSQELSGLAPHNEQFF. CDR3 bases: TGTGCCAGCAGCCAGGAACTCTCGGGACTAGCTCCCCACAATGAGCAGTTCTTC.

Only a few counts were recorded for this clone. The V and J genes are TRBV7-3 and TRBJ1-2; tentatively, D is TRBD1 (6 bases). Germline loops: CDR1 SGHTA, CDR2 FQGTGA. The V end was cut by 7 bases, the J end by 8 bases, with 23 bases between. The CDR3 is made up of 15 amino acids. The DNA of the CDR3 is TGTGCCAGCATTTGGCTACCTCTTTTGGACAGCGGCTACACCTTC. This sequence encodes CASIWLPLLDSGYTF.

This chain links TRBV30 with TRBJ2-3, with D unclear. V gave up 0 bases and J gave up 0 bases, with 13 bases separating them. Looked up from germline, CDR1 is GTSNPN and CDR2 is SVGIG (reference sequence). This CDR3 has 16 amino acids. The CDR3 DNA sequence: TGTGCCTGGAGTGTACTACGGATTTCTAGCACAGATACGCAGTATTTT. Its protein product is CAWSVLRISSTDTQYF.